This entry lists 14 T cell receptor beta chains sequenced from one sample in a study of blood T cell repertoires in COVID-19. Measured with immunoSEQ multiplex PCR; TCRdb has only the in-frame clones, and not every one. The sample lists hundreds of thousands of clones, around nine tenths occurring once. Source material: peripheral blood. All receptors come from a woman in her thirties or forties who had recovered from COVID-19.

The rearrangement links TRBV7-3 to TRBJ2-7; 9 bases line up with TRBD2. The CDR3 totals 15 residues. V shed 2 bases, J shed 1 base, and the junction held 3 bases outside the gene matches. The germline V gene has CDR1 SGHTA and CDR2 FQGTGA. As DNA, the CDR3 is TGTGCCAGCAGCTTACTAGCGGGGAAATCCTACGAGCAGTACTTC. Translation: CASSLLAGKSYEQYF.

This clone was seen a single time. V and J are TRBV4-2 and TRBJ2-7, with 9 bases aligning to TRBD1. V gave up 1 base and J gave up 5 bases; unmatched junction bases: 9. The CDR3 spans 16 residues. The germline V gene has CDR1 LGHNA and CDR2 YNFKEQ. CDR3 residues: CASSQGDRAGTDEQYF. The CDR3, as DNA: TGTGCCAGCAGCCAAGGGGACAGGGCGGGTACGGACGAGCAGTACTTC.

This chain joins TRBV7-9 and TRBJ2-7, with TRBD1 as a possible D gene (5 bases). Trimming took 5 bases from V and 4 from J, leaving 18 bases between them. This CDR3 is built from 15 residues. CDR1 and CDR2 (germline): SEHNR, FQNEAQ (reference sequence). The CDR3 coding sequence is TGTGCCAGCAGCCCGAGCCTGCAGGGAAATTACGAGCAGTACTTC. As protein: CASSPSLQGNYEQYF.

V usage is TRBV7-9 and J usage is TRBJ1-6; 9 nucleotides align to TRBD1. CDR3 length: 15 amino acids. V shed 4 bases, J shed 6 bases, and the junction held 4 bases outside the gene matches. Germline CDR1 SEHNR, CDR2 FQNEAQ (reference sequence). This CDR3 reads CASSSRQGGNSPLHF. DNA for the CDR3: TGTGCCAGCAGCTCCCGACAGGGGGGTAATTCACCCCTCCACTTT.

DNA for the CDR3: TGTGCCTGGAGTCCGGACAGGACAGGGAGAAACACCATATATTTT. Amino acid sequence: CAWSPDRTGRNTIYF. This chain links TRBV30 with TRBJ1-3; 8 nucleotides agree with TRBD1. CDR1 is GTSNPN, CDR2 SVGIG, per germline (reference sequence). Trimming at V came to 2 bases and at J to 5 bases, leaving 8 bases not matched to a gene. The CDR3 contains 15 residues.

The CDR3 region is CASRDRGGRNEKLFF. CDR3 in DNA: TGTGCCAGCAGGGATCGGGGGGGGAGGAATGAAAAACTGTTTTTT. This chain joins TRBV6-5 and TRBJ1-4; perhaps TRBD1 as D (5 bases). The V and J ends lost 6 bases and 5 bases respectively, with 16 bases between them. The CDR3 spans 15 residues. Germline lookup yields CDR1 MNHEY and CDR2 SVGAGI.

This clone was picked up a small number of times. V is TRBV29-1 and J is TRBJ1-5; D remains ambiguous. With 6 bases removed from V and 2 bases from J, the gap between germline ends came to 17 bases. Germline V gives CDR1 SQVTM, CDR2 ANQGSEA. The CDR3 extends over 15 amino acids. CDR3 sequence (DNA): TGCAGCGTGGCCGACGGGATAATTGGCAATCAGCCCCAGCATTTT. Its translation: CSVADGIIGNQPQHF.

The rearrangement uses TRBV7-3 and TRBJ2-7; TRBD2 aligns across 7 bases. V lost 1 base and J lost 2; bases outside the gene matches: 5. CDR1 is SGHTA and CDR2 is FQGTGA in the germline V gene. CDR3 length equals 15 residues. CDR3 loop: CASSLIGGSTYEQYF. The CDR3 DNA sequence: TGTGCCAGCAGCTTAATCGGCGGGAGCACCTACGAGCAGTACTTC. Complete variable domain (other parts from reference TRBV7-3 and TRBJ2-7): GAGVSQTPSNKVTEKGKYVELRCDPISGHTALYWYRQSLGQGPEFLIYFQGTGAADDSGLPNDRFFAVRPEGSVSTLKIQRTERGDSAVYLCASSLIGGSTYEQYFGPGTRLTVT.

V and J are TRBV3-1 (or the pseudogene TRBV3-2) and TRBJ2-3; 7 nucleotides align to TRBD1. V was clipped by 3 bases and J by 5 bases; unmatched bases: 8. This CDR3 is 15 amino acids long. Germline CDR1 reads LGHDT; CDR2 reads YNNKEL (reference sequence). CDR3 bases: TGTGCCAGCAGCCAGCGAGGGGGCCGTAGAGATACGCAGTATTTT. It codes for CASSQRGGRRDTQYF.

The chain links TRBV5-1 to TRBJ1-2; D is unclear. CDR1 is SGHRS, CDR2 YFSETQ, per germline. V was cut by 6 bases and J by 2 bases, with 14 bases left in between. This CDR3 has 14 residues. The CDR3 reads CASTLAAENYGYTF. CDR3 DNA: TGCGCCAGCACCCTAGCCGCGGAGAACTATGGCTACACCTTC.

The chain carries TRBV5-6 and TRBJ2-7, with unresolved D. Per the germline V gene, CDR1 is SGHDT and CDR2 is YYEEEE. The V gene lost 5 bases and the J gene lost 5 bases, with 14 bases spanning the gap. The CDR3 extends over 13 amino acids. The DNA of the CDR3 is TGTGCCAGCAGTCATGTAGAGTCCCACGAGCAGTACTTC. The encoded protein is CASSHVESHEQYF.

The chain uses TRBV7-2 and TRBJ1-4; 7 bases fit TRBD1. The V and J ends lost 5 bases and 8 bases, in that order; junction bases with no gene match: 11. The CDR3 runs to 15 residues. Per germline, CDR1 SGHTA and CDR2 FQGNSA. The CDR3: CASSQDGQVREKLFF. The CDR3 DNA reads TGTGCCAGCAGCCAAGACGGACAGGTACGAGAAAAACTGTTTTTT. The full variable domain, rest sourced from reference TRBV7-2 and TRBJ1-4, is GAGVSQSPSNKVTEKGKDVELRCDPISGHTALYWYRQSLGQGLEFLIYFQGNSAPDKSGLPSDRFSAERTGGSVSTLTIQRTQQEDSAVYLCASSQDGQVREKLFFGSGTQLSVL.

The chain carries TRBV7-2 and TRBJ1-5, with D possibly matching TRBD1 (6 bases). The CDR3 consists of 16 residues. Between the trimmed V and J ends, which lost 7 bases and 4 bases, there was a span of 20 bases. Germline loops: CDR1 SGHTA, CDR2 FQGNSA. The CDR3 sequence is CASTSGPRQVNQPQHF. As DNA, the CDR3 is TGTGCCAGCACCTCTGGCCCGAGACAGGTAAATCAGCCCCAGCATTTT.

This chain connects TRBV3-1 (or the pseudogene TRBV3-2) to TRBJ2-1; 7 nucleotides agree with TRBD2. The CDR3 totals 15 residues. The V segment lost 0 bases and the J segment 4 bases; nucleotides outside the gene matches: 3. Germline CDR1 LGHDT, CDR2 YNNKEL (reference sequence). CDR3 sequence: CASSQDRGVYNEQFF. CDR3 DNA sequence: TGTGCCAGCAGCCAAGACCGGGGGGTGTACAATGAGCAGTTCTTC.